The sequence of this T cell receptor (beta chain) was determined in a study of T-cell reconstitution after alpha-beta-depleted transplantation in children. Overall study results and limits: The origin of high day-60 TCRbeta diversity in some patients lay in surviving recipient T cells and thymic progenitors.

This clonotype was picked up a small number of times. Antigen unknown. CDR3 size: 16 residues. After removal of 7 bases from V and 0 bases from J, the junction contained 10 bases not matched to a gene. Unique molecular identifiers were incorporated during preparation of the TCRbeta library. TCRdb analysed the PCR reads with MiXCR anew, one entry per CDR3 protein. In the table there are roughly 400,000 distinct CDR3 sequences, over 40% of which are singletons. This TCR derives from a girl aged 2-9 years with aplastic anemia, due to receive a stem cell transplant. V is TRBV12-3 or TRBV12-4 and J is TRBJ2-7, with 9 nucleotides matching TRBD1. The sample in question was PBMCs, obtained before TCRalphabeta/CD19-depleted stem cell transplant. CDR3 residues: CASTLAGTGSSYEQYF. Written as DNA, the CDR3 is TGTGCCAGCACCTTGGCCGGGACAGGGTCCTCCTACGAGCAGTACTTC.